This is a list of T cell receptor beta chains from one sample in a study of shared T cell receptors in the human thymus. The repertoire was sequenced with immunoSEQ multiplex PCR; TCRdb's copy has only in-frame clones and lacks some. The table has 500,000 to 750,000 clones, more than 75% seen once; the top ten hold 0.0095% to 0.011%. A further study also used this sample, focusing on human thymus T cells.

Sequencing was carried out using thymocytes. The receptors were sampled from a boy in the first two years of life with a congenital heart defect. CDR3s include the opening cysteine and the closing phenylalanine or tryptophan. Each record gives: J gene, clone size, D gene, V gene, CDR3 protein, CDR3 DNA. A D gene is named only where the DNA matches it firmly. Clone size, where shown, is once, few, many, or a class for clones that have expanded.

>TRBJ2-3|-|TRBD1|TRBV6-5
CASRQGRTDTQYF
TGTGCCAGTCGACAGGGAAGGACAGATACGCAGTATTTT
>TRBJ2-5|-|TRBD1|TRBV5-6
CASSTWTGGLETQYF
TGTGCCAGCAGCACCTGGACAGGGGGCTTGGAGACCCAGTACTTC
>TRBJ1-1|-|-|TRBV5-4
CASSTTRPGGLDTEAFF
TGTGCCAGCAGCACTACAAGGCCCGGCGGATTGGACACTGAAGCTTTCTTT
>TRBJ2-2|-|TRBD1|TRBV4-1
CASSQKNQKVDRGDNTGELFF
TGCGCCAGCAGCCAAAAGAATCAGAAGGTCGACAGGGGCGACAACACCGGGGAGCTGTTTTTT
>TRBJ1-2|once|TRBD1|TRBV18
CASSPTRGRRRYGYTF
TGTGCCAGCTCACCGACGAGGGGGCGGAGACGGTATGGCTACACCTTC
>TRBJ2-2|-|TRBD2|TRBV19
CASRPAGLAGDDHTGELFF
TGTGCCAGTCGACCTGCGGGACTAGCGGGAGACGATCACACCGGGGAGCTGTTTTTT
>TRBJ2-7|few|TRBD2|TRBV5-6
CASSFLAGYEQYF
TGTGCCAGCAGCTTCCTAGCGGGATACGAGCAGTACTTC
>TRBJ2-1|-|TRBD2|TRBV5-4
CASSLVGSGGNNEQFF
TGTGCCAGCAGCTTGGTCGGCTCCGGGGGGAACAATGAGCAGTTCTTC
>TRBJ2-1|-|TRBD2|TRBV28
CASRRGTSAYNEQFF
TGTGCCAGCAGGAGAGGGACTAGCGCCTACAATGAGCAGTTCTTC
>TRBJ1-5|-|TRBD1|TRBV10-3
CAIRDGTGGQPQHF
TGTGCCATCAGGGATGGGACAGGGGGTCAGCCCCAGCATTTT
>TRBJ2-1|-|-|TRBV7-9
CASRAGEQFF
TGTGCCAGCAGGGCGGGGGAGCAGTTCTTC
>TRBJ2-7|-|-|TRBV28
CASSQPRWERVSSYEQYF
TGTGCCAGCAGTCAGCCTAGATGGGAGCGGGTGAGCTCCTACGAGCAGTACTTC
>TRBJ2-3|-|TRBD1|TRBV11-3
CASSLGTRTGSTDTQYF
TGTGCCAGCAGCCTCGGAACTCGGACAGGGAGTACAGATACGCAGTATTTT
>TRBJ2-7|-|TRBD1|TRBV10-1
CATRGGQRHEQYF
TGCGCCACCAGAGGGGGCCAACGCCACGAGCAGTACTTC
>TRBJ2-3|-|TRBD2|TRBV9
CASSRGRETSDTQYF
TGTGCCAGCAGCCGAGGGCGGGAGACGTCGGATACGCAGTATTTT